This is a list of T cell receptor beta chains from one sample in a study of blood T cell repertoires in COVID-19. The repertoire was sequenced with immunoSEQ multiplex PCR; TCRdb's copy has only in-frame clones and lacks some. The repertoire holds some 180,000 clones, with approximately 85% as singletons. Sequenced input: peripheral blood. These receptors were collected from a woman aged 55 to 70 with acute or convalescent COVID-19. CDR3s include the opening cysteine and the closing phenylalanine or tryptophan. The order of the fields is CDR3 DNA, CDR3 protein, clone size, V gene, D gene, J gene. D genes are given only for firm matches. A row's size may be missing; if present it is once, few, many or a size class.

CDR3nt: TGTGCCAGCGGCGGACAGGGGGGTAGCGAGACCCAGTACTTC
CDR3aa: CASGGQGGSETQYF
abundance: NA
v_gene: TRBV7-9
d_gene: TRBD1
j_gene: TRBJ2-5

CDR3nt: TGTGCCAGCAGCTTAGCGGCTAGCGGGAGCTCGTACAATGAGCAGTTCTTC
CDR3aa: CASSLAASGSSYNEQFF
abundance: NA
v_gene: TRBV11-2
d_gene: TRBD2
j_gene: TRBJ2-1

CDR3nt: TGTGCCATCAGTGACGGACTAGCGGACTCCTACAATGAGCAGTTCTTC
CDR3aa: CAISDGLADSYNEQFF
abundance: NA
v_gene: TRBV10-3
d_gene: TRBD2
j_gene: TRBJ2-1

CDR3nt: TGTGCCAGCAGCCAAGATTCGGGGGTTGGAAATCAGCCCCAGCATTTT
CDR3aa: CASSQDSGVGNQPQHF
abundance: NA
v_gene: TRBV4-2
d_gene: NA
j_gene: TRBJ1-5

CDR3nt: TGTGCCACCAGCAGAGCTCCGAACACTGAAGCTTTCTTT
CDR3aa: CATSRAPNTEAFF
abundance: few
v_gene: TRBV15
d_gene: NA
j_gene: TRBJ1-1

CDR3nt: TGCGCCAGCAGCACGACAGGGGGGCAGCCCCAGCATTTT
CDR3aa: CASSTTGGQPQHF
abundance: NA
v_gene: TRBV5-1
d_gene: TRBD1
j_gene: TRBJ1-5

CDR3nt: TGTGCCAGCAGCTTAGTGGACAGGGCACAAGAGACCCAGTACTTC
CDR3aa: CASSLVDRAQETQYF
abundance: NA
v_gene: TRBV7-2
d_gene: TRBD1
j_gene: TRBJ2-5

CDR3nt: TGTGCCAGCAGTTACTCTAGAGGGAACCGGGGGGATGAGCAGTTCTTC
CDR3aa: CASSYSRGNRGDEQFF
abundance: once
v_gene: TRBV6-2/TRBV6-3
d_gene: TRBD2
j_gene: TRBJ2-1

CDR3nt: TGTGCCAGCAGTCCCGTAGCGGGAGCCTCCTACGAGCAGTACTTC
CDR3aa: CASSPVAGASYEQYF
abundance: NA
v_gene: TRBV5-4
d_gene: TRBD2
j_gene: TRBJ2-7

CDR3nt: TGTGCCAGCAGCTTAGGGGGACTAGCGAACACAGATACGCAGTATTTT
CDR3aa: CASSLGGLANTDTQYF
abundance: NA
v_gene: TRBV11-2
d_gene: TRBD2
j_gene: TRBJ2-3

CDR3nt: TGTGCCAGCAGTTACCGGGACAGAAAATATGGCTACACCTTC
CDR3aa: CASSYRDRKYGYTF
abundance: NA
v_gene: TRBV6-5
d_gene: TRBD1
j_gene: TRBJ1-2

CDR3nt: TGTGCCAGCAGCATCGGGAGCGGCAGTACCGGGGAGCTGTTTTTT
CDR3aa: CASSIGSGSTGELFF
abundance: NA
v_gene: TRBV14
d_gene: NA
j_gene: TRBJ2-2

CDR3nt: TGCGCCAGCAGCTTGGGACAGGGCCCTAGCACAGATACGCAGTATTTT
CDR3aa: CASSLGQGPSTDTQYF
abundance: NA
v_gene: TRBV5-1
d_gene: TRBD1
j_gene: TRBJ2-3

CDR3nt: TGTGCCACCAGCAGGGGGAGACTAGCGGGAGTCGAGCAGTTCTTC
CDR3aa: CATSRGRLAGVEQFF
abundance: NA
v_gene: TRBV15
d_gene: TRBD2
j_gene: TRBJ2-1

CDR3nt: TGTGCTAGTGGTTCCTCCGACAGGTTGGCTTACAATGAGCAGTTCTTC
CDR3aa: CASGSSDRLAYNEQFF
abundance: NA
v_gene: TRBV12-5
d_gene: NA
j_gene: TRBJ2-1

CDR3nt: TGTGCCCGGGTGGCGGGGGGTGAAGCTTTCTTT
CDR3aa: CARVAGGEAFF
abundance: NA
v_gene: TRBV2
d_gene: NA
j_gene: TRBJ1-1

CDR3nt: TGTGCCAGCAGCTTATTGACAGGGCAAGGGAACACTGAAGCTTTCTTT
CDR3aa: CASSLLTGQGNTEAFF
abundance: NA
v_gene: TRBV7-6
d_gene: TRBD1
j_gene: TRBJ1-1

CDR3nt: TGTGCCAGCAGCCCAAGACAGGGGTACGAGAACACTGAAGCTTTCTTT
CDR3aa: CASSPRQGYENTEAFF
abundance: NA
v_gene: TRBV7-9
d_gene: TRBD1
j_gene: TRBJ1-1

CDR3nt: TGTGCCAGCAGCCAAGGGAGCGGAGGTGAGCAGTTCTTC
CDR3aa: CASSQGSGGEQFF
abundance: NA
v_gene: TRBV3-1/TRBV3-2
d_gene: NA
j_gene: TRBJ2-1

CDR3nt: TGTGCCAGCAGTTGGGTACCGGGACAGGGGAACAATGGCTACACCTTC
CDR3aa: CASSWVPGQGNNGYTF
abundance: few
v_gene: TRBV28
d_gene: TRBD1
j_gene: TRBJ1-2

CDR3nt: TGTGCCACCCAACCCAGGGGAGAAAGGGGGTATACGCAGTATTTT
CDR3aa: CATQPRGERGYTQYF
abundance: NA
v_gene: TRBV24-1
d_gene: NA
j_gene: TRBJ2-3

CDR3nt: TGTGCCAGCTCAACCACAGGGGGGATGAACACTGAAGCTTTCTTT
CDR3aa: CASSTTGGMNTEAFF
abundance: NA
v_gene: TRBV18
d_gene: TRBD1
j_gene: TRBJ1-1

CDR3nt: TGTGCCAGCAGCAGGGACAGGGCGTACGAGCAGTACTTC
CDR3aa: CASSRDRAYEQYF
abundance: NA
v_gene: TRBV3-1/TRBV3-2
d_gene: TRBD1
j_gene: TRBJ2-7

CDR3nt: TGTGCCAGCAGTGAGGCAGGGGACTCCTACAATGAGCAGTTCTTC
CDR3aa: CASSEAGDSYNEQFF
abundance: NA
v_gene: TRBV2
d_gene: NA
j_gene: TRBJ2-1

CDR3nt: TGTGCCAGCACGTCGCAGGTCTGCTCCTACAATGAGCAGTTCTTC
CDR3aa: CASTSQVCSYNEQFF
abundance: NA
v_gene: TRBV21-1
d_gene: NA
j_gene: TRBJ2-1

CDR3nt: TGTGCCAGCAGTTCCACGACCCCAGGGGGCTATGGCTACACCTTC
CDR3aa: CASSSTTPGGYGYTF
abundance: NA
v_gene: TRBV6-5
d_gene: TRBD1
j_gene: TRBJ1-2

CDR3nt: TGCAGCGACGGAGGGACAGGGGGGATAACTTTCTTT
CDR3aa: CSDGGTGGITFF
abundance: NA
v_gene: TRBV29-1
d_gene: TRBD1
j_gene: TRBJ1-1

CDR3nt: TGTGCCTGGAGCTACCCTTCTGGAAACACCATATATTTT
CDR3aa: CAWSYPSGNTIYF
abundance: NA
v_gene: TRBV30
d_gene: NA
j_gene: TRBJ1-3

CDR3nt: TGTGCCAGCAGCGCAGGACTAGGGATGAGTACAGATACGCAGTATTTT
CDR3aa: CASSAGLGMSTDTQYF
abundance: few
v_gene: TRBV9
d_gene: TRBD2
j_gene: TRBJ2-3

CDR3nt: TGTGCCAGCAGCTTAGTCGGCGGGAGGGGGGCAGATACGCAGTATTTT
CDR3aa: CASSLVGGRGADTQYF
abundance: NA
v_gene: TRBV7-2
d_gene: TRBD2
j_gene: TRBJ2-3

CDR3nt: TGTGCCAGCCAGATTACCCCTGGAAACACCATATATTTT
CDR3aa: CASQITPGNTIYF
abundance: NA
v_gene: TRBV6-5
d_gene: NA
j_gene: TRBJ1-3

CDR3nt: TGTGCCAGCTCATCGGGACTTGACAATGAGCAGTTCTTC
CDR3aa: CASSSGLDNEQFF
abundance: NA
v_gene: TRBV18
d_gene: NA
j_gene: TRBJ2-1

CDR3nt: TGTGCCAGCAGTAATACCCCGGACACTGAAGCTTTCTTT
CDR3aa: CASSNTPDTEAFF
abundance: NA
v_gene: TRBV6-4
d_gene: NA
j_gene: TRBJ1-1

CDR3nt: TGTGCCCGCAGTTCTAGCCCTGTGGCAGGATCCTATGGCTACACCTTC
CDR3aa: CARSSSPVAGSYGYTF
abundance: NA
v_gene: TRBV6-5
d_gene: NA
j_gene: TRBJ1-2

CDR3nt: TGTGCCAGCAGCCAAATTTCCTTATGGACAGGAGGGGATCAGCCCCAGCATTTT
CDR3aa: CASSQISLWTGGDQPQHF
abundance: NA
v_gene: TRBV16
d_gene: TRBD1
j_gene: TRBJ1-5

CDR3nt: TGTGCCAGCAGCTTTGTAAACACTGAAGCTTTCTTT
CDR3aa: CASSFVNTEAFF
abundance: NA
v_gene: TRBV5-4
d_gene: NA
j_gene: TRBJ1-1

CDR3nt: TGTGCCAGCAGCATAGGAGGACTCCATAATTCACCCCTCCACTTT
CDR3aa: CASSIGGLHNSPLHF
abundance: NA
v_gene: TRBV5-8
d_gene: NA
j_gene: TRBJ1-6

CDR3nt: TGTGCCACCAGCAGAGGAGGGGCTAGCGGCTACAATGAGCAGTTCTTC
CDR3aa: CATSRGGASGYNEQFF
abundance: NA
v_gene: TRBV15
d_gene: TRBD2
j_gene: TRBJ2-1

CDR3nt: TGTGCCAGCAGTAAAGGGCAGGGTACGAACACCGGGGAGCTGTTTTTT
CDR3aa: CASSKGQGTNTGELFF
abundance: NA
v_gene: TRBV2
d_gene: NA
j_gene: TRBJ2-2

CDR3nt: TGTGCTAGCAGCTCGGGACTAGCGGGAAACACAGATACGCAGTATTTT
CDR3aa: CASSSGLAGNTDTQYF
abundance: NA
v_gene: TRBV7-7
d_gene: TRBD2
j_gene: TRBJ2-3

CDR3nt: TGTGCCAGCAGTGAAGAGCAGAACACTGAAGCTTTCTTT
CDR3aa: CASSEEQNTEAFF
abundance: NA
v_gene: TRBV2
d_gene: NA
j_gene: TRBJ1-1

CDR3nt: TGTGCCAGCAGTTCGCAGGGTAAAACGAAGCAGTACTTC
CDR3aa: CASSSQGKTKQYF
abundance: NA
v_gene: TRBV28
d_gene: NA
j_gene: TRBJ2-7

CDR3nt: TGCGCCAGCAGCGTAGGACGGCAGGGAACCCATGGCTACACCTTC
CDR3aa: CASSVGRQGTHGYTF
abundance: NA
v_gene: TRBV5-1
d_gene: NA
j_gene: TRBJ1-2

CDR3nt: TGCGCCAGCAGCCCGCGCGGGGAGGGCGGAGATACGCAGTATTTT
CDR3aa: CASSPRGEGGDTQYF
abundance: NA
v_gene: TRBV5-1
d_gene: TRBD2
j_gene: TRBJ2-3

CDR3nt: TGCGCCAGCAGCTTCGGGGGGAGTGGAGGAGAGACCCAGTACTTC
CDR3aa: CASSFGGSGGETQYF
abundance: many
v_gene: TRBV5-1
d_gene: TRBD2
j_gene: TRBJ2-5

CDR3nt: TGTGCCAGCAGCTTAGATCGGTCGCAGCCCCAGCATTTT
CDR3aa: CASSLDRSQPQHF
abundance: NA
v_gene: TRBV11-3
d_gene: NA
j_gene: TRBJ1-5

CDR3nt: TGTGCCATCAGCGCTCACAGGGAGAACACTGAAGCTTTCTTT
CDR3aa: CAISAHRENTEAFF
abundance: NA
v_gene: TRBV10-3
d_gene: NA
j_gene: TRBJ1-1

CDR3nt: TGCGCCAGCAGCCTCGAGCGGGAGGTGGCCGGGGAGCTGTTTTTT
CDR3aa: CASSLEREVAGELFF
abundance: NA
v_gene: TRBV4-1
d_gene: TRBD2
j_gene: TRBJ2-2

CDR3nt: TGTGCCAGCAGCCTAGACAGGGGGCGAGAAAAACTGTTTTTT
CDR3aa: CASSLDRGREKLFF
abundance: once
v_gene: TRBV7-9
d_gene: TRBD1
j_gene: TRBJ1-4

CDR3nt: TGTGCCAGCAGGGGCCAACTAGCGGGGTTTTACAATGAGCAGTTCTTC
CDR3aa: CASRGQLAGFYNEQFF
abundance: NA
v_gene: TRBV28
d_gene: TRBD2
j_gene: TRBJ2-1

CDR3nt: TGTGCCAGTAGTATAAATAACCGGGAGACCCAGTACTTC
CDR3aa: CASSINNRETQYF
abundance: NA
v_gene: TRBV19
d_gene: NA
j_gene: TRBJ2-5

CDR3nt: TGTGCCAGCAGCCCAGGTCCAGGGAGGGCCACTGAAGCTTTCTTT
CDR3aa: CASSPGPGRATEAFF
abundance: few
v_gene: TRBV9
d_gene: NA
j_gene: TRBJ1-1

CDR3nt: TGTGCCAGCAGCCCCCGGGACAGGGGGGCAGAAAAACTGTTTTTT
CDR3aa: CASSPRDRGAEKLFF
abundance: NA
v_gene: TRBV11-3
d_gene: TRBD1
j_gene: TRBJ1-4

CDR3nt: TGCGCCAGCAGTTCGGGAGGGTCCTCCTACAATGAGCAGTTCTTC
CDR3aa: CASSSGGSSYNEQFF
abundance: few
v_gene: TRBV10-1
d_gene: TRBD2
j_gene: TRBJ2-1

CDR3nt: TGTGCCAGCAGTCCGGATGGTTGGGCCTATGGCTACACCTTC
CDR3aa: CASSPDGWAYGYTF
abundance: NA
v_gene: TRBV6-2/TRBV6-3
d_gene: NA
j_gene: TRBJ1-2

CDR3nt: TGTGCCTGGAGTGCGCAGACTTACTATGGCTACACCTTC
CDR3aa: CAWSAQTYYGYTF
abundance: few
v_gene: TRBV30
d_gene: NA
j_gene: TRBJ1-2

CDR3nt: TGTGCCAGCAGCCAAGACCCTACGGGAGGCTACACCTTC
CDR3aa: CASSQDPTGGYTF
abundance: NA
v_gene: TRBV3-1/TRBV3-2
d_gene: NA
j_gene: TRBJ1-2

CDR3nt: TGTGCCAGCAGTGCGGGAGGAGGTGGCACTGAAGCTTTCTTT
CDR3aa: CASSAGGGGTEAFF
abundance: NA
v_gene: TRBV2
d_gene: NA
j_gene: TRBJ1-1

CDR3nt: TGCGCCAGCAGCATGAACGCGGACACCTACAATGAGCAGTTCTTC
CDR3aa: CASSMNADTYNEQFF
abundance: NA
v_gene: TRBV5-1
d_gene: NA
j_gene: TRBJ2-1